One and the same sample provided the 28 T cell receptor beta chains below, sequenced in a study of shared clonotypes between healthy human individuals (dated by TCRdb to between 2020 and 2021). The library was obtained by the immunoSEQ multiplex PCR assay. Here the immuneACCESS table is served through TCRdb, limited to in-frame sequences with V and J called. Missing clones are a known gap in these copies; in checked studies unresolved V genes cover under half, and the rest lacks a known reason. The sample table contains some 2 million clones; only one count was recorded for approximately 94% of them. The ten largest make up roughly 1% of the sample. CD8 naive samples consisted of CD45RO-negative cells that were positively selected for CCR7, yielding a CD45RA+CCR7+ population without TemRA cells. Material: naive CD8+ T cells sorted from blood. Per the publication, the cell subset or site label means: CD45RA+CCR7+. These receptors all come from a man aged 18 to 30 in good health.

The genes are TRBV13 and TRBJ1-1; D gene ambiguous. The germline V and J ends were trimmed by 5 bases and 4 bases, with 8 bases remaining between them. Germline CDR1 reads PRHDT; CDR2 reads FYEKMQ (reference sequence). The CDR3 contains 12 residues. CDR3 sequence: CASSSQVTEAFF. CDR3 bases: TGTGCCAGCAGCAGCCAGGTCACTGAAGCTTTCTTT. Combining the CDR3 with reference TRBV13 and TRBJ1-1 gives the whole variable domain AAGVIQSPRHLIKEKRETATLKCYPIPRHDTVYWYQQGPGQDPQFLISFYEKMQSDKGSIPDRFSAQQFSDYHSELNMSSLELGDSALYFCASSSQVTEAFFGQGTRLTVV.

J is TRBJ1-3 and V is TRBV5-6; D not resolved. This CDR3 region has 15 residues. The ends were cut back, 0 bases at V and 4 bases at J, with 11 bases in the middle. Germline V gene data show CDR1 as SGHDT and CDR2 as YYEEEE. The CDR3 coding sequence is TGTGCCAGCAGCTTGGGATCGGGTTTAGGAAACACCATATATTTT. It is translated as CASSLGSGLGNTIYF.

J is TRBJ2-1 and V is TRBV27; the D gene is possibly TRBD2 (6 bases). Germline values: CDR1 MNHEY, CDR2 SMNVEV (reference sequence). The CDR3 extends over 13 amino acids. The V end was cut by 7 bases, the J end by 14 bases, with 21 bases between. CDR3 region: CASTPGRGFLEFF. CDR3 DNA sequence: TGTGCCAGCACACCGGGCCGGGGGTTCTTGGAGTTCTTC.

V usage is TRBV5-4 and J usage is TRBJ2-1; the match to TRBD1 covers 7 bases. The V gene end was trimmed by 4 bases and the J gene end by 4 bases; junction bases not matched to a gene: 8. There are 15 residues in the CDR3. Germline assignment: CDR1 SGHNT and CDR2 YYREEE (reference sequence). The CDR3 DNA reads as TGTGCCAGCAGCCAAAACAGGGGCACTTACAATGAGCAGTTCTTC. As protein: CASSQNRGTYNEQFF.

CDR3 region: CASSLAPNEQYF. The CDR3 DNA reads as TGTGCCAGCAGCCTGGCTCCCAACGAGCAGTACTTC. The rearrangement uses TRBV14 and TRBJ2-7; D gene ambiguous. The CDR3 extends over 12 amino acids. CDR1 is SGHDN, CDR2 FVKESK, per germline. Between the trimmed V and J ends, which lost 4 bases and 5 bases, there was a span of 9 bases.

The J gene is TRBJ2-7, the V gene TRBV6-6; D perhaps matches TRBD2 (5 bases). CDR3 length: 12 residues. With 5 bases removed from V and 5 bases from J, the gap between germline ends came to 10 bases. Germline assignment: CDR1 MNHNY and CDR2 SVGAGI (reference sequence). The chain's CDR3 is CASSGLSDEQYF. CDR3 DNA: TGTGCCAGCAGTGGCCTTAGCGACGAGCAGTACTTC.

V and J are TRBV16 and TRBJ1-1; D is undetermined. V was pared by 4 bases and J by 4 bases, with 7 bases between. CDR1 is KGHSY, CDR2 FQNENV, per germline. The CDR3 is made up of 12 amino acids. CDR3 sequence reads: CASSPRGTEAFF. CDR3 DNA: TGTGCCAGCAGCCCTCGCGGCACTGAAGCTTTCTTT. Supplemented by reference TRBV16 and TRBJ1-1, the full variable domain reads GEEVAQTPKHLVRGEGQKAKLYCAPIKGHSYVFWYQQVLKNEFKFLISFQNENVFDETGMPKERFSAKCLPNSPCSLEIQATKLEDSAVYFCASSPRGTEAFFGQGTRLTVV.

The rearrangement uses TRBV14 and TRBJ2-7; D is uncertain. The CDR3 loop spans 16 amino acids. Trimming took off 0 bases at V and 2 bases at J, with 14 bases between the two ends. CDR1 is SGHDN and CDR2 is FVKESK in the germline V gene. CDR3: CASSQERALDPYEQYF. In nucleotides, the CDR3 is TGTGCCAGCAGCCAAGAAAGGGCTTTAGACCCCTACGAGCAGTACTTC.

V and J are TRBV13 and TRBJ2-5; TRBD1 matches at 8 bases. The junction had 10 bases not matched to a gene; V was cut back by 5 bases and J by 5 bases. Germline lookup yields CDR1 PRHDT and CDR2 FYEKMQ (reference sequence). This CDR3 has 15 residues. As DNA, the CDR3 is TGTGCCAGCAGCGCATCAGGGGGCTTAATGGAGACCCAGTACTTC. As protein: CASSASGGLMETQYF.

The count of this clone is one. The chain is built from TRBV27 and TRBJ2-1, with TRBD1 matching over 8 bases. CDR3 length equals 15 residues. V gave up 6 bases and J gave up 2 bases; unmatched junction bases: 6. Per the germline V gene, CDR1 is MNHEY and CDR2 is SMNVEV (reference sequence). CDR3 residues: CASSVDRVTYNEQFF. The CDR3 DNA is TGTGCCAGCAGCGTGGACAGGGTAACCTACAATGAGCAGTTCTTC.

In regard to this clone: The same CDR3 also results from other DNA sequences found in this sample. The gene calls are TRBV9 and TRBJ2-7, with 10 nucleotides matching TRBD2. J lost 4 bases, V lost 3 bases, and 4 bases had no gene match. Looked up from germline, CDR1 is SGDLS and CDR2 is YYNGEE. The CDR3 runs to 14 residues. The CDR3 DNA sequence: TGTGCCAGCAGCGAGGGGGGACTAGCGTACGAGCAGTACTTC. Residues: CASSEGGLAYEQYF. Full variable domain (rest looked up from reference TRBV9 and TRBJ2-7): DSGVTQTPKHLITATGQRVTLRCSPRSGDLSVYWYQQSLDQGLQFLIQYYNGEERAKGNILERFSAQQFPDLHSELNLSSLELGDSALYFCASSEGGLAYEQYFGPGTRLTVT.

This clone appeared once. The CDR3 coding sequence is TGTGCCAGCAGTTTTAGCGATGAGCAGTTCTTC. Protein sequence: CASSFSDEQFF. The genes are TRBV7-2 and TRBJ2-1, with D possibly matching TRBD2 (5 bases). Germline-derived CDR1 and CDR2 are SGHTA and FQGNSA. This CDR3 has 11 residues. V was shortened by 6 bases and J by 8 bases, with 8 bases between the two germline ends.

V is TRBV4-1 and J is TRBJ2-7, with D hard to call. The germline CDR1 and CDR2 sequences are MGHRA and YSYEKL. The germline V and J ends were trimmed by 3 bases and 3 bases, with 9 bases remaining between them. This CDR3 is built from 13 residues. CDR3 bases: TGCGCCAGCAGCCACTCGTTCTTCTACGAGCAGTACTTC. It translates to CASSHSFFYEQYF.

The chain has TRBV11-2 and TRBJ2-7; possible D gene TRBD1, 5 bases. Germline V gives CDR1 SGHAT, CDR2 FQNNGV. The CDR3 covers 16 residues. V shed 5 bases and J shed 0 bases, with 17 bases lying between them. The CDR3 nucleotides are TGTGCCAGCAGCCCCCCTGGGCTAGGGGACTCCTACGAGCAGTACTTC. It yields the protein CASSPPGLGDSYEQYF.

This clone was seen once. The identical CDR3 is also encoded by other nucleotide sequences in the sample. CDR3 nucleotides: TGTGCCAGCAGCTTCCTAGCGGGGTCCTACAATGAGCAGTTCTTC. Translated: CASSFLAGSYNEQFF. This rearrangement joins TRBV13 to TRBJ2-1; 9 nucleotides line up with TRBD2. The CDR3 is 15 residues long. The V and J ends lost 3 bases and 1 base, in that order; junction bases with no gene match: 1. Germline CDR1 and CDR2: PRHDT and FYEKMQ (reference sequence).

V is TRBV6-7 and J is TRBJ1-5; 7 bases match TRBD1. TRBV6-7 is an ORF for which the function is uncertain. J was trimmed by 6 bases and V by 6 bases; bases with no gene match: 14. CDR3 length: 16 amino acids. The CDR3 reads CASRPPNRGASQPQHF. CDR3 coding DNA: TGTGCCAGCAGACCCCCCAACAGGGGCGCAAGTCAGCCCCAGCATTTT.

The chain combines TRBV4-3 with TRBJ2-7; D unresolved. Germline V gene sequence: CDR1 LGHNA, CDR2 YSLEER. V dropped 0 bases and J dropped 0 bases, with 9 bases sitting between them. The CDR3 contains 15 residues. The CDR3 DNA reads as TGCGCCAGCAGCCAAGAAGACATGCCCTCCTACGAGCAGTACTTC. Protein: CASSQEDMPSYEQYF.

V usage is TRBV18 and J usage is TRBJ2-7; 9 nucleotides line up with TRBD2. Germline assignment: CDR1 KGHSH and CDR2 LQKENI. The CDR3 covers 14 residues. Germline trimming cut 5 bases from V and 4 bases from J; bases unmatched to any gene: 6. The CDR3 DNA is TGTGCCAGCTCAACCGGCCTAGCGGGGTACGAGCAGTACTTC. This codes for CASSTGLAGYEQYF.

The rearrangement links TRBV28 to TRBJ2-2, with D possibly being TRBD2 (6 bases). The length of the CDR3 is 15 residues. V gave up 2 bases and J gave up 4 bases, with 11 bases separating them. Germline CDR1 MDHEN, CDR2 SYDVKM. CDR3 in DNA: TGTGCCAGCAGTTTAACGGGAGTCGGCACCGGGGAGCTGTTTTTT. Its protein is CASSLTGVGTGELFF.

The chain combines TRBV19 with TRBJ2-3, with a possible D match to TRBD2 (6 bases). Trimming left V 3 bases short and J 4 bases short, with 11 bases between. Germline V gives CDR1 LNHDA, CDR2 SQIVND (reference sequence). CDR3 length equals 14 residues. CDR3 residues: CASSISGEADTQYF. The CDR3 DNA reads as TGTGCCAGTAGTATCTCCGGGGAGGCAGATACGCAGTATTTT.

The chain has TRBV2 and TRBJ1-6; D is unresolved. Germline V gene lookup returns CDR1 SNHLY and CDR2 FYNNEI. The CDR3 spans 17 residues. V was pared by 0 bases and J by 4 bases, with 13 bases between. CDR3 sequence reads: CASSEALHLGYNSPLHF. CDR3 nucleotide sequence: TGTGCCAGCAGTGAAGCGCTTCACTTGGGGTATAATTCACCCCTCCACTTT.

The chain recombines TRBV7-2 with TRBJ1-2; 8 nucleotides agree with TRBD1. Germline V lookup: CDR1 SGHTA, CDR2 FQGNSA. The CDR3 loop spans 15 amino acids. Germline trimming cut 5 bases from V and 5 bases from J; bases unmatched to any gene: 10. CDR3 sequence (DNA): TGTGCCAGCAGCCCACCTGGACAGGGTCTGTATGGCTACACCTTC. Translating it yields CASSPPGQGLYGYTF. Supplemented by reference TRBV7-2 and TRBJ1-2, the full variable domain reads GAGVSQSPSNKVTEKGKDVELRCDPISGHTALYWYRQSLGQGLEFLIYFQGNSAPDKSGLPSDRFSAERTGGSVSTLTIQRTQQEDSAVYLCASSPPGQGLYGYTFGSGTRLTVV.

CDR3 nucleotides: TGTGCCAGCAGTGAAATAGCGGGAGGGATCGCAGATACGCAGTATTTT. Residues: CASSEIAGGIADTQYF. This rearrangement joins TRBV6-1 to TRBJ2-3; 11 nucleotides align to TRBD2. Trimming at V came to 2 bases and at J to 4 bases, leaving 5 bases not matched to a gene. CDR3 length equals 16 residues. CDR1 MNHNS and CDR2 SASEGT come from the germline V gene.

Remarks on this clone: This sample includes further DNA sequences coding for the same CDR3. The CDR3 reads CASSQDAGGADTQYF. DNA for the CDR3: TGCGCCAGCAGCCAAGACGCAGGGGGGGCAGATACGCAGTATTTT. The genes are TRBV4-1 and TRBJ2-3; D may correspond to TRBD1 or TRBD2 (7 bases each). This CDR3 is 15 amino acids long. Germline CDR1 MGHRA, CDR2 YSYEKL. Trimming stripped 0 bases from V and 4 bases from J, with 11 bases between.

This clone was observed once. The CDR3 nucleotides are TGTGCCAGCAGCGACCTTAGCGGGGGGTACACCGGGGAGCTGTTTTTT. It is translated as CASSDLSGGYTGELFF. The chain recombines TRBV11-2 with TRBJ2-2; 10 bases are a match to TRBD2. Germline V CDR1 and CDR2: SGHAT, FQNNGV. V shed 5 bases and J 3 bases; nucleotides not matched to a gene: 6. The CDR3 is 16 amino acids.

The chain has TRBV4-1 and TRBJ2-7, with no clear D. V lost 0 bases to trimming and J lost 7 bases, with 13 bases between them. CDR1 is MGHRA and CDR2 is YSYEKL in the germline V gene. This CDR3 region has 14 residues. In nucleotides, the CDR3 is TGCGCCAGCAGCCAAGATATGGCAGACTGGGAGCAGTACTTC. Translating gives CASSQDMADWEQYF.

This sequence joins TRBV27 and TRBJ2-1, with 7 bases identical to TRBD2. CDR1 MNHEY and CDR2 SMNVEV come from the germline V gene (reference sequence). The CDR3 contains 16 residues. V was pared by 2 bases and J by 0 bases, with 4 bases of the junction left unmatched. The CDR3 DNA follows: TGTGCCAGCAGTTTAAGGCGGGAGAGCTCCTACAATGAGCAGTTCTTC. This translates into CASSLRRESSYNEQFF.

The CDR3 bases are TGTGCCAGCATCGGGACTTCCTACGGGAACACTGAAGCTTTCTTT. Amino acid sequence: CASIGTSYGNTEAFF. This rearrangement joins TRBV5-8 to TRBJ1-1; perhaps TRBD1 as D (5 bases). Trimming shortened V by 6 bases and J by 1 base, and 16 bases separated the two germline ends. From germline, CDR1 is SGHTS and CDR2 YDEGEE. The CDR3 has 15 residues.